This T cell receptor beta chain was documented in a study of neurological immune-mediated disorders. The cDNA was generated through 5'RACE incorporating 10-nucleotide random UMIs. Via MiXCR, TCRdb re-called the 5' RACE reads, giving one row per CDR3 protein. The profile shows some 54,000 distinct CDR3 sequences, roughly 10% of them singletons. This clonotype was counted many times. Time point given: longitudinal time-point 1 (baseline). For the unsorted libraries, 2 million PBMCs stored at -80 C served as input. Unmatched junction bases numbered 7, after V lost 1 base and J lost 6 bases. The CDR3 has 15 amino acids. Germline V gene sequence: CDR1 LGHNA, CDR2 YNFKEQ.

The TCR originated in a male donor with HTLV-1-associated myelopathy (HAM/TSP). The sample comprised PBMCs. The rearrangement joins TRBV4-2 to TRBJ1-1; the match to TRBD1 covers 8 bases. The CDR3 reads CASSQVRTGRPEAFF. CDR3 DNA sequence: TGTGCCAGCAGCCAAGTCCGGACAGGGCGGCCTGAAGCTTTCTTT.